Sequencing of this T cell receptor beta chain was carried out in a study of OX40 agonist ivuxolimab in advanced cancers. Overall study: A male proportion of 70% to 90% was recorded, with mean age approximately 56 years and range roughly 20 to 85.

Only in-frame clones appear in the TCRdb table, and some are missing; sequencing was by immunoSEQ multiplex PCR. The sample yields 40,000 or so clones, 85% to 90% seen once. Comment on this clone: Its antigen is unidentified.

Unmatched junction bases numbered 11, after V lost 1 base and J lost 3 bases. The CDR3 covers 18 residues. Germline V gives CDR1 MGHRA, CDR2 YSYEKL. Study-level results: Among T cells, CD8+ cells averaged more expanded clones than CD4+ cells.

Specimen: CD4+ or CD8+ T cells sorted from blood, collected in a trial of the OX40 agonist ivuxolimab. This chain connects TRBV4-1 to TRBJ2-7; 11 bases align to TRBD2. The sequence came from an adult with an advanced solid tumor such as melanoma, head and neck, liver or kidney cancer. This CDR3 is CASSQVRLTSGSSYEQYF. The CDR3 nucleotides are TGCGCCAGCAGCCAAGTTAGACTTACTAGCGGGAGTAGCTACGAGCAGTACTTC.